A single sample is the source of the 25 T cell receptor beta chains below, sequenced in a study of T cells in Graves' hyperthyroidism and ophthalmopathy. The CDR3 regions of TCR beta were amplified from RNA transcripts. The HTBI primer set was used in a first-round RT-PCR of the TCR CDR3. TCRdb reprocessed the multiplex PCR reads via MiXCR and lists one record per CDR3 protein. The sample includes some 560,000 distinct CDR3 sequences, about 15% of them seen just once. The material sequenced was blood. The source of these receptors is a woman in her twenties or thirties with Graves' hyperthyroidism.

This clonotype was observed at least ten times. The chain combines TRBV7-3 with TRBJ2-1; D possibly corresponds to TRBD1 (6 bases). The V gene's germline CDR1 is SGHTA and CDR2 FQGTGA. This CDR3 has 13 residues. V was pared by 3 bases and J by 6 bases, with 9 bases between. In DNA, the CDR3 is TGTGCCAGCAGCTTCGCCAGGGGCAATGAGCAGTTCTTC. It specifies CASSFARGNEQFF. The full variable domain, in which reference TRBV7-3 and TRBJ2-1 provide the parts outside the CDR3, is GAGVSQTPSNKVTEKGKYVELRCDPISGHTALYWYRQSLGQGPEFLIYFQGTGAADDSGLPNDRFFAVRPEGSVSTLKIQRTERGDSAVYLCASSFARGNEQFFGPGTRLTVL.

The chain couples TRBV27 to TRBJ2-7, with D uncertain. This CDR3 has 12 amino acids. Trimming shortened V by 5 bases and J by 6 bases, and 11 bases separated the two germline ends. Germline V CDR1 and CDR2: MNHEY, SMNVEV (reference sequence). For the CDR3, the DNA is TGTGCCAGCAGTCCCATCGTGGGCGAGCAGTACTTC. Amino acids: CASSPIVGEQYF.

Ten or more counts support this clonotype. The chain recombines TRBV10-1 with TRBJ2-7, with 11 nucleotides matching TRBD2. V trimming: 3 bases; J trimming: 5 bases; junction bases outside the gene matches: 3. Germline V gives CDR1 WNHNN, CDR2 SYGVQD (reference sequence). This CDR3 region has 14 residues. The CDR3 region has the DNA TGCGCCAGCAGTGAACTAGCGGGAGTTCACGAGCAGTACTTC. Protein sequence: CASSELAGVHEQYF.

In this sample, this clonotype turned up many times. The gene calls are TRBV20-1 and TRBJ2-7; 8 nucleotides agree with TRBD1. V dropped 2 bases and J dropped 4; count of bases not matched to a gene: 7. Germline CDR1 reads DFQATT; CDR2 reads SNEGSKA (reference sequence). The CDR3 consists of 14 residues. CDR3 loop: CSARRGQEGYEQYF. The CDR3 bases are TGCAGTGCTAGAAGGGGACAGGAGGGATACGAGCAGTACTTC.

A remark on this clonotype: This may come from a read error, since a much larger clone is one base off. V and J are TRBV27 and TRBJ2-1; tentatively, D is TRBD1 or TRBD2 (7 bases each). Germline V gene sequence: CDR1 MNHEY, CDR2 SMNVEV (reference sequence). CDR3 length: 17 amino acids. Trimming pared 8 bases from V and 5 bases from J, leaving 25 bases between. In DNA form, the CDR3 reads TGTGCCAGCCCCCGGGGAGGGGGCTATCACGTTGACAATGAGCAGTTCTTC. Translation: CASPRGGGYHVDNEQFF.

The J gene is TRBJ1-1, the V gene TRBV18; D possibly corresponds to TRBD1 (6 bases). Trimming took 4 bases from V and 5 from J, leaving 14 bases between them. The CDR3 loop spans 14 amino acids. Germline V lookup: CDR1 KGHSH, CDR2 LQKENI. CDR3 in amino acids: CASSLATGRTEAFF. The CDR3 DNA follows: TGTGCCAGCTCACTGGCAACAGGGAGGACTGAAGCTTTCTTT. Full variable domain (remainder filled in from reference TRBV18 and TRBJ1-1): NAGVMQNPRHLVRRRGQEARLRCSPMKGHSHVYWYRQLPEEGLKFMVYLQKENIIDESGMPKERFSAEFPKEGPSILRIQQVVRGDSAAYFCASSLATGRTEAFFGQGTRLTVV.

The rearrangement joins TRBV12-3 or TRBV12-4 to TRBJ1-3; D is undetermined. Trimming took off 5 bases at V and 4 bases at J, with 9 bases between the two ends. The CDR3 has 13 residues. The CDR3 sequence is CASSLGYGNTIYF. For the CDR3, the DNA is TGTGCCAGCAGTCTCGGGTACGGAAACACCATATATTTT.

The chain has TRBV5-6 and TRBJ2-3, with 7 positions matching TRBD1. Germline lookup yields CDR1 SGHDT and CDR2 YYEEEE. Trimming removed 4 bases from V and 3 bases from J; junction bases left unmatched: 8. This CDR3 is built from 15 residues. The CDR3 protein is CASSVTGRRTDTQYF. The CDR3 DNA sequence: TGTGCCAGCAGCGTGACAGGGCGTAGAACAGATACGCAGTATTTT. The whole variable domain, filled in from reference TRBV5-6 and TRBJ2-3, reads DAGVTQSPTHLIKTRGQQVTLRCSPKSGHDTVSWYQQALGQGPQFIFQYYEEEERQRGNFPDRFSGHQFPNYSSELNVNALLLGDSALYLCASSVTGRRTDTQYFGPGTRLTVL.

The chain has TRBV27 and TRBJ1-1; weak D call: TRBD1 (5 bases). CDR1 and CDR2 (germline): MNHEY, SMNVEV (reference sequence). This CDR3 has 13 amino acids. The ends were cut back, 8 bases at V and 1 base at J, with 11 bases in the middle. The CDR3 sequence is CASAVGGNTEAFF. In nucleotides, the CDR3 is TGTGCCAGCGCCGTGGGGGGGAACACTGAAGCTTTCTTT.

This clonotype was counted at least ten times. This chain joins TRBV2 and TRBJ2-1; D not certain. Germline V gene sequence: CDR1 SNHLY, CDR2 FYNNEI. This CDR3 is built from 14 residues. The ends were cut back, 0 bases at V and 1 base at J, with 4 bases in the middle. The CDR3 DNA reads TGTGCCAGCAGTGAAGCTTCGTCCTACAATGAGCAGTTCTTC. As protein: CASSEASSYNEQFF.

V usage is TRBV13 and J usage is TRBJ1-1, with D hard to call. The CDR3 is 15 amino acids. Germline CDR1 and CDR2: PRHDT and FYEKMQ (reference sequence). Trimming took 3 bases from V and 2 from J, leaving 13 bases between them. The DNA for the CDR3 is TGTGCCAGCAGCTTCGGCCACAGTATTAACACTGAAGCTTTCTTT. Protein: CASSFGHSINTEAFF.

This clonotype was seen a handful of times. V and J are TRBV30 and TRBJ1-1; tentative D call: TRBD1 (5 bases). V lost 5 bases, J lost 3 bases, and 13 bases lay in between. Germline CDR1 reads GTSNPN; CDR2 reads SVGIG (reference sequence). The length of the CDR3 is 13 residues. The CDR3 loop is CAWGGGSDTEAFF. CDR3 nucleotides: TGTGCCTGGGGGGGGGGGAGTGACACTGAAGCTTTCTTT.

The J gene is TRBJ2-7, the V gene TRBV18; D is possibly TRBD2 (6 bases). This CDR3 spans 16 amino acids. V lost 6 bases to trimming and J lost 1 base, with 19 bases between them. CDR1 and CDR2 (germline): KGHSH, LQKENI. CDR3 DNA sequence: TGTGCCAGCTCTCGGATCTTAGCGGATCGATCCTACGAGCAGTACTTC. It specifies CASSRILADRSYEQYF. Combining the CDR3 with reference TRBV18 and TRBJ2-7 gives the whole variable domain NAGVMQNPRHLVRRRGQEARLRCSPMKGHSHVYWYRQLPEEGLKFMVYLQKENIIDESGMPKERFSAEFPKEGPSILRIQQVVRGDSAAYFCASSRILADRSYEQYFGPGTRLTVT.

This clonotype was found many times. The chain employs TRBV29-1 and TRBJ2-1; 13 bases fit TRBD2. V gave up 4 bases and J gave up 10 bases; unmatched junction bases: 7. The CDR3 has 14 residues. Germline V CDR1 and CDR2: SQVTM, ANQGSEA. The DNA for the CDR3 is TGCAGCGTTGTTGTCACTAGCGGGGGGGGGGAGCAGTTCTTC. It is translated as CSVVVTSGGGEQFF.

The genes are TRBV4-1 and TRBJ1-2; 9 nucleotides match TRBD1. The ends lost 1 base at V and 7 bases at J; junction bases unmatched: 4. Germline CDR1 MGHRA, CDR2 YSYEKL. The CDR3 is 14 residues long. The CDR3 reads CASSQVGTGSGYTF. Written as DNA, the CDR3 is TGCGCCAGCAGCCAAGTAGGGACAGGGTCTGGCTACACCTTC.

Worth noting for this clonotype: This could be a read error, since a much larger clone is one nucleotide away. The V call is TRBV11-3, the J call TRBJ2-2; a weak D match, TRBD2 (6 bases). The CDR3 covers 16 residues. The germline CDR1 and CDR2 sequences are SGHNT and YENEEA. CDR3 bases: TGTGCCAGCAGCCCTCCGGCACACGGGGGTACCGGGAAGCTGTTTTTT. Translating gives CASSPPAHGGTGKLFF.

Only a few counts were recorded for this clonotype. The chain uses TRBV20-1 and TRBJ2-1; 9 positions match TRBD2. J was trimmed by 5 bases and V by 1 base; bases with no gene match: 3. The CDR3 has 14 residues. Germline V gene lookup returns CDR1 DFQATT and CDR2 SNEGSKA (reference sequence). CDR3 protein: CSARVSGSHNEQFF. The CDR3 region has the DNA TGCAGTGCTAGAGTTAGCGGGAGTCACAATGAGCAGTTCTTC.

This clonotype was counted at least ten times. The chain couples TRBV18 to TRBJ2-1; 10 bases are shared with TRBD1. Trimming removed 5 bases from V and 9 bases from J; junction bases left unmatched: 13. The CDR3 extends over 16 amino acids. Per the germline V gene, CDR1 is KGHSH and CDR2 is LQKENI. In nucleotides, the CDR3 is TGTGCCAGCTCAAAGTCCGGGACAGGGGAAACGGGTGAGCAGTTCTTC. It yields the protein CASSKSGTGETGEQFF. Together with reference TRBV18 and TRBJ2-1, the CDR3 gives the full variable domain: NAGVMQNPRHLVRRRGQEARLRCSPMKGHSHVYWYRQLPEEGLKFMVYLQKENIIDESGMPKERFSAEFPKEGPSILRIQQVVRGDSAAYFCASSKSGTGETGEQFFGPGTRLTVL.

The rearrangement links TRBV12-3 or TRBV12-4 to TRBJ2-1, with D tentatively TRBD2 (5 bases). With 4 bases removed from V and 2 bases from J, the gap between germline ends came to 12 bases. The CDR3 length is 15 residues. Written as DNA, the CDR3 is TGTGCCAGCAGTTCCGGGAACCCGCCCTACAATGAGCAGTTCTTC. It encodes CASSSGNPPYNEQFF.

In DNA, the CDR3 is TGTGCCAGCAGCCAAGACCTTACTAGCGGGAAGTACTTC. Amino acid sequence: CASSQDLTSGKYF. This chain connects TRBV14 to TRBJ2-5; 10 bases fit TRBD2. The J segment lost 12 bases and the V segment lost 0 bases, leaving 4 bases of the junction unmatched. The germline V gene encodes CDR1 SGHDN and CDR2 FVKESK. The CDR3 length is 13 residues.

This clonotype occurred a few times. It may be a read error: a sequence one base away is much more abundant. The V call is TRBV2, the J call TRBJ2-5, with 14 bases matching TRBD2. Germline trimming cut 7 bases from V and 5 bases from J; bases unmatched to any gene: 3. CDR1 and CDR2 from the germline V gene are SNHLY and FYNNEI. The length of the CDR3 is 14 residues. The CDR3 coding sequence is TGTGCCAGCACGGGACTAGCGGGAGACGAGACCCAGTACTTC. Translation gives CASTGLAGDETQYF. Full variable domain (outside the CDR3, taken from reference TRBV2 and TRBJ2-5): EPEVTQTPSHQVTQMGQEVILRCVPISNHLYFYWYRQILGQKVEFLVSFYNNEISEKSEIFDDQFSVERPDGSNFTLKIRSTKLEDSAMYFCASTGLAGDETQYFGPGTRLLVL.

This clonotype was seen ten or more times. V gene TRBV27 combines with J gene TRBJ2-1; the match to TRBD2 covers 7 bases. CDR3 length: 12 residues. Germline-derived CDR1 and CDR2 are MNHEY and SMNVEV (reference sequence). The J segment lost 8 bases and the V segment lost 3 bases, leaving 1 base of the junction unmatched. The CDR3 protein is CASSFTSDEQFF. The CDR3 nucleotides are TGTGCCAGCAGTTTCACTAGCGATGAGCAGTTCTTC.

There are many counts of this clonotype. The chain is built from TRBV11-2 and TRBJ1-6; tentative D call: TRBD1 (5 bases). The V gene lost 0 bases and the J gene lost 10 bases, with 16 bases spanning the gap. The CDR3 consists of 16 residues. Per germline, CDR1 SGHAT and CDR2 FQNNGV. The CDR3 protein is CASSLDGSGTWSPLHF. In nucleotides, the CDR3 is TGTGCCAGCAGCTTAGATGGTTCAGGGACGTGGTCACCCCTCCACTTT. Looking up the rest from reference TRBV11-2 and TRBJ1-6 gives the full variable domain: EAGVAQSPRYKIIEKRQSVAFWCNPISGHATLYWYQQILGQGPKLLIQFQNNGVVDDSQLPKDRFSAERLKGVDSTLKIQPAKLEDSAVYLCASSLDGSGTWSPLHFGNGTRLTVT.

The sample holds a few counts of this clonotype. The V call is TRBV15, the J call TRBJ2-3; D may be TRBD1 or TRBD2 (5 bases each). The CDR3 spans 16 residues. V dropped 1 base and J dropped 2 bases, with 13 bases sitting between them. The V gene's germline CDR1 is LNHNV and CDR2 YYDKDF (reference sequence). The CDR3 DNA follows: TGTGCCACCAGCAGAGGCCTCGTGGGACCCACAGATACGCAGTATTTT. Amino acids: CATSRGLVGPTDTQYF. The full variable domain, with the rest looked up from reference TRBV15 and TRBJ2-3, is DAMVIQNPRYQVTQFGKPVTLSCSQTLNHNVMYWYQQKSSQAPKLLFHYYDKDFNNEADTPDNFQSRRPNTSFCFLDIRSPGLGDTAMYLCATSRGLVGPTDTQYFGPGTRLTVL.

This clonotype was recorded at least ten times. V and J are TRBV3-1 and TRBJ2-1, with TRBD1 identical over 11 bases. V shed 0 bases and J 9 bases; nucleotides not matched to a gene: 13. The CDR3 has 18 amino acids. Germline V gene sequence: CDR1 LGHDT, CDR2 YNNKEL (reference sequence). The CDR3 reads CASSQEVVGDRGSIEQFF. The CDR3 bases are TGTGCCAGCAGCCAAGAAGTAGTTGGGGACAGGGGGTCGATTGAGCAGTTCTTC.